These T cell receptor beta chains were read from a single sample in a study of blood T cell repertoires in COVID-19. The table came from immunoSEQ multiplex PCR; TCRdb's copy has only in-frame clones and leaves some out. The sample carries around 200,000 clones, 90% recorded once. Sequences were obtained from PBMCs or T cells enriched from blood (not recorded which). Receptor source: a man aged 30 to 45 who had recovered from COVID-19. Both conserved end residues are part of each CDR3. The order of the fields is D gene, V gene, J gene, CDR3 protein. D genes are given only for firm matches.

D: .
V: TRBV27
J: TRBJ2-7
CDR3: CASSHLLALGGSYEQYF

D: TRBD2
V: TRBV7-8
J: TRBJ2-7
CDR3: CASSPETSRSYEQYF

D: .
V: TRBV7-9
J: TRBJ1-2
CDR3: CASSQRGDGYTF

D: TRBD1
V: TRBV2
J: TRBJ2-7
CDR3: CASSVWTGGDEQYF

D: TRBD2
V: TRBV27
J: TRBJ2-1
CDR3: CASSPGTSGYNEQFF

D: TRBD2
V: TRBV2
J: TRBJ2-7
CDR3: CASRATSGGTYEQYF

D: .
V: TRBV3-1/TRBV3-2
J: TRBJ2-5
CDR3: CASSQDEETQYF

D: .
V: TRBV19
J: TRBJ2-7
CDR3: CASSIGSGNLYEQYF

D: .
V: TRBV10-3
J: TRBJ1-6
CDR3: CAISEEDTGYNSPLHF

D: TRBD2
V: TRBV3-1/TRBV3-2
J: TRBJ2-2
CDR3: CASSQETGGVTGELFF

D: .
V: TRBV4-3
J: TRBJ1-1
CDR3: CASSQARLTEAFF

D: TRBD2
V: TRBV11-3
J: TRBJ2-1
CDR3: CASSPIAGPSTEQFF

D: .
V: TRBV3-1/TRBV3-2
J: TRBJ1-1
CDR3: CASSQARRGGTEAFF

D: .
V: TRBV29-1
J: TRBJ1-5
CDR3: CSVEDPGQPQHF

D: .
V: TRBV13
J: TRBJ2-2
CDR3: CASSFPRGAMELFF

D: TRBD1
V: TRBV11-2
J: TRBJ1-5
CDR3: CASSSLTGGSNQPQHF

D: TRBD1
V: TRBV10-3
J: TRBJ1-6
CDR3: CAISENAGTGASPLHF

D: .
V: TRBV9
J: TRBJ2-5
CDR3: CASGADQETQYF

D: TRBD2
V: TRBV4-3
J: TRBJ2-1
CDR3: CASSQDLGTAGGYEQFF

D: .
V: TRBV11-2
J: TRBJ2-5
CDR3: CASSLAGLGQETQYF

D: .
V: TRBV5-4
J: TRBJ1-3
CDR3: CASSLDRTDRAIYF

D: .
V: TRBV10-2
J: TRBJ1-5
CDR3: CASRYIPQPQHF

D: TRBD2
V: TRBV24-1
J: TRBJ2-3
CDR3: CATSDSRGGPDTQYF

D: .
V: TRBV6-6
J: TRBJ2-7
CDR3: CASSWQGQTYEQYF

D: .
V: TRBV6-6
J: TRBJ2-7
CDR3: CASTPSGLRSYEQYF

D: TRBD1
V: TRBV6-2/TRBV6-3
J: TRBJ2-7
CDR3: CASSYGTGGYEQYF

D: .
V: TRBV12-3/TRBV12-4
J: TRBJ1-1
CDR3: CASSLAGASEAFF

D: .
V: TRBV27
J: TRBJ2-7
CDR3: CASSFRGRAHEQYF

D: TRBD1
V: TRBV4-1
J: TRBJ2-1
CDR3: CASSPEPGQGDNEQFF

D: .
V: TRBV5-4
J: TRBJ2-3
CDR3: CASRTGTDTQYF

D: TRBD1
V: TRBV7-6
J: TRBJ1-3
CDR3: CASSLEGQGASGNTIYF

D: TRBD1
V: TRBV19
J: TRBJ1-5
CDR3: CASSLGTGNQPQHF

D: .
V: TRBV7-8
J: TRBJ1-5
CDR3: CASSLEAGREGYSNQPQHF

D: .
V: TRBV25-1
J: TRBJ2-5
CDR3: CASTRDETQYF

D: .
V: TRBV6-2/TRBV6-3
J: TRBJ2-2
CDR3: CASSRGFGGVGTGELFF

D: TRBD2
V: TRBV10-1
J: TRBJ2-3
CDR3: CASSGFGSGRTTDTQYF

D: .
V: TRBV3-1/TRBV3-2
J: TRBJ1-1
CDR3: CASSQGGGGNTEAFF

D: .
V: TRBV19
J: TRBJ2-1
CDR3: CASMGLSYNEQFF

D: TRBD1
V: TRBV2
J: TRBJ1-2
CDR3: CASNAHPGTGEPYGYTF

D: .
V: TRBV5-1
J: TRBJ1-3
CDR3: CASSLAGHNLHLIYF

D: TRBD1
V: TRBV7-9
J: TRBJ1-4
CDR3: CASSLYGDRGHREKLFF

D: TRBD1
V: TRBV3-1/TRBV3-2
J: TRBJ2-7
CDR3: CASSQLDRVLEEQYF

D: .
V: TRBV4-2
J: TRBJ1-4
CDR3: CASSLSRLPEKLFF

D: .
V: TRBV11-3
J: TRBJ2-2
CDR3: CASSRTAKNTGELFF

D: TRBD1
V: TRBV5-5
J: TRBJ2-5
CDR3: CASSLESGGGETQYF

D: TRBD2
V: TRBV6-2/TRBV6-3
J: TRBJ2-1
CDR3: CASSLTGLAGFNEQFF

D: .
V: TRBV7-9
J: TRBJ1-1
CDR3: CASSLGQSNTEAFF

D: TRBD1
V: TRBV5-8
J: TRBJ1-5
CDR3: CASSSSRGLSNQPQHF

D: TRBD2
V: TRBV4-3
J: TRBJ2-2
CDR3: CASSRYSGGATGELFF

D: .
V: TRBV5-1
J: TRBJ2-3
CDR3: CASSLIASDTQYF

D: TRBD2
V: TRBV7-8
J: TRBJ2-1
CDR3: CASSFPPLAGRVNEQFF

D: .
V: TRBV19
J: TRBJ1-5
CDR3: CASSISRTSSQPQHF

D: .
V: TRBV2
J: TRBJ1-3
CDR3: CASSPGADTIYF

D: .
V: TRBV4-1
J: TRBJ2-7
CDR3: CASSQEGSGSYEQYF

D: TRBD1
V: TRBV3-1/TRBV3-2
J: TRBJ2-3
CDR3: CASSQGGTGTDTQYF

D: .
V: TRBV30
J: TRBJ2-2
CDR3: CAWSVLREGTGELFF

D: TRBD1
V: TRBV2
J: TRBJ2-7
CDR3: CASSPDRVYEQYF

D: .
V: TRBV25-1
J: TRBJ1-3
CDR3: CASSEPTGISGNTIYF

D: TRBD2
V: TRBV28
J: TRBJ2-1
CDR3: CASSLTGTSVNEQFF

D: .
V: TRBV27
J: TRBJ1-4
CDR3: CASSLSTTNEKLFF